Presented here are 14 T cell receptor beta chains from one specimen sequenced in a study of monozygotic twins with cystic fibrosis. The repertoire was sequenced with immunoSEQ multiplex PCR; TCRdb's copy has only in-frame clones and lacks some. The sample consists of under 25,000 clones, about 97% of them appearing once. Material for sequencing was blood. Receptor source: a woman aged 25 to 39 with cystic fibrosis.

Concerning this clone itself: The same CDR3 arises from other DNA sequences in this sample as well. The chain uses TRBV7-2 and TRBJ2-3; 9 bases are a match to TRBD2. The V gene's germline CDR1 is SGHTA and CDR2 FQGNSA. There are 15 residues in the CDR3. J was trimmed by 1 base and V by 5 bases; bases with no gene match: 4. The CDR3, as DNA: TGTGCCAGCAGCCCCTGGACTAGCGGCACAGATACGCAGTATTTT. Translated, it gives CASSPWTSGTDTQYF.

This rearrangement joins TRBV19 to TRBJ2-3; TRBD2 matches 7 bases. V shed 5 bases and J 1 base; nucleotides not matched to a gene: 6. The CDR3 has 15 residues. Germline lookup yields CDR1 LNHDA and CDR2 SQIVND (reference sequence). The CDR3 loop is CASSWGGRGTDTQYF. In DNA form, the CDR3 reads TGTGCCAGTAGTTGGGGGGGTCGGGGCACAGATACGCAGTATTTT.

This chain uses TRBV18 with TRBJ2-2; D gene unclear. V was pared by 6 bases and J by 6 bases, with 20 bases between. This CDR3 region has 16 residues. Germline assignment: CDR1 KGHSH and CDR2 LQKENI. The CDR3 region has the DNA TGTGCCAGCTCTCCTGATAGAGGTTCGACTGCCGGGGAGCTGTTTTTT. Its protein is CASSPDRGSTAGELFF.

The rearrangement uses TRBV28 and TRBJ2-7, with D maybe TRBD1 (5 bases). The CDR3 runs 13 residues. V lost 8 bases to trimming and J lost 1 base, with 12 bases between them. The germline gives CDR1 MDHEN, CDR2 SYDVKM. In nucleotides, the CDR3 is TGTGCCAGCCTTAGGGGAAATTCCTACGAGCAGTACTTC. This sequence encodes CASLRGNSYEQYF. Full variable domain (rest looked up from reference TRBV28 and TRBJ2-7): DVKVTQSSRYLVKRTGEKVFLECVQDMDHENMFWYRQDPGLGLRLIYFSYDVKMKEKGDIPEGYSVSREKKERFSLILESASTNQTSMYLCASLRGNSYEQYFGPGTRLTVT.

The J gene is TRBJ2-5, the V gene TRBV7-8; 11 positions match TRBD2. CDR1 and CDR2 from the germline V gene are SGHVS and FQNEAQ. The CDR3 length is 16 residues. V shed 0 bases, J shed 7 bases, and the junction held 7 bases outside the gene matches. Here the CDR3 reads CASSLARLAGTVTQYF. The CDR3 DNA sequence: TGTGCCAGCAGCTTAGCGAGACTAGCGGGGACTGTGACCCAGTACTTC.

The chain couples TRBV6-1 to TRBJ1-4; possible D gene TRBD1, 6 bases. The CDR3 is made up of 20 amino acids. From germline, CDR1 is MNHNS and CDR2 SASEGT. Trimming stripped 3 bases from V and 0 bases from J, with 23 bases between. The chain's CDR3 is CASSDNVAGHLVATNEKLFF. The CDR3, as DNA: TGTGCCAGCAGTGATAACGTTGCGGGACACCTAGTTGCAACTAATGAAAAACTGTTTTTT.

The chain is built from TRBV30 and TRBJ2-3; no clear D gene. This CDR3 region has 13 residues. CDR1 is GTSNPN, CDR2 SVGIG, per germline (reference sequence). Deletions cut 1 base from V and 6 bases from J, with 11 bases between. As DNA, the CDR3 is TGTGCCTGGAGTGAAGGGTTTGCGGATACGCAGTATTTT. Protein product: CAWSEGFADTQYF.

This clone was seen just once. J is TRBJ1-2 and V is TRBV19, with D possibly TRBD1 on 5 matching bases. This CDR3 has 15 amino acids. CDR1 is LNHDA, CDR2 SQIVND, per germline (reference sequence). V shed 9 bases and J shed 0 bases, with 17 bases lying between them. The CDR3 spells CASARGYFANYGYTF. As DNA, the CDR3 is TGTGCCAGCGCGAGGGGATATTTTGCTAACTATGGCTACACCTTC.

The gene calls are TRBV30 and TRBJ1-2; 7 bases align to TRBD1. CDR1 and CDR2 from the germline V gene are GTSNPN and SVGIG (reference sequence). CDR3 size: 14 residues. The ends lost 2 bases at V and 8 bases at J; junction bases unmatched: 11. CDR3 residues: CAWSRTGVSMGYTF. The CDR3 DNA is TGTGCCTGGAGTCGGACAGGTGTCTCTATGGGCTACACCTTC.

The CDR3 sequence is CASSLVGTYEQYF. The CDR3 nucleotides are TGTGCCAGCAGCTTAGTCGGGACGTACGAGCAGTACTTC. The chain joins TRBV11-2 to TRBJ2-7; D may match TRBD1 or TRBD2 (5 bases each). This CDR3 region has 13 residues. V gave up 1 base and J gave up 4 bases, with 8 bases separating them. Germline CDR1 and CDR2: SGHAT and FQNNGV.

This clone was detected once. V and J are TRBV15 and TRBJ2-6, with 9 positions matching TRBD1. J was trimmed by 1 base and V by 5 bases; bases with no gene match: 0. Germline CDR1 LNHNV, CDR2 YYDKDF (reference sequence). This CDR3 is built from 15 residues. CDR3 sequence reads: CATSGTGSGANVLTF. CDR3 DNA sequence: TGTGCCACCAGCGGGACAGGGTCTGGGGCCAACGTCCTGACTTTC.

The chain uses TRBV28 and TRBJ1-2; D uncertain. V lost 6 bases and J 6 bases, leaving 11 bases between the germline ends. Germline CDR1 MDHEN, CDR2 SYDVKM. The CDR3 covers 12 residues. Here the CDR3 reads CASSQIGHGYTF. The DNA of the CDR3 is TGTGCCAGCAGCCAAATTGGACATGGCTACACCTTC.

CDR3 residues: CASSLTGMETQYF. Here the CDR3 DNA reads TGTGCCAGCAGCTTAACGGGGATGGAGACCCAGTACTTC. The chain carries TRBV7-9 and TRBJ2-5; D might be TRBD2 (5 bases). V was trimmed by 2 bases and J by 5 bases, leaving 9 bases between them. The CDR3 consists of 13 residues. The germline V gene has CDR1 SEHNR and CDR2 FQNEAQ (reference sequence). Full variable domain (outside the CDR3, taken from reference TRBV7-9 and TRBJ2-5): DTGVSQNPRHKITKRGQNVTFRCDPISEHNRLYWYRQTLGQGPEFLTYFQNEAQLEKSRLLSDRFSAERPKGSFSTLEIQRTEQGDSAMYLCASSLTGMETQYFGPGTRLLVL.

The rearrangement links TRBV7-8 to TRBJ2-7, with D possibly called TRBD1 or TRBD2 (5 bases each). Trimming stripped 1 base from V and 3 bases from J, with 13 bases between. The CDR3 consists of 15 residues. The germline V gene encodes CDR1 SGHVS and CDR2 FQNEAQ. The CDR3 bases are TGTGCCAGCAGCTTAGAGCTCGGGGCCGGCTACGAGCAGTACTTC. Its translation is CASSLELGAGYEQYF.